The 6 T cell receptor beta chains below were found in one sample sequenced in a study of T cells in Graves' hyperthyroidism and ophthalmopathy. TCR beta CDR3 region amplification was performed from RNA transcripts. The HTBI primer set was used in a first-round RT-PCR of the TCR CDR3. TCRdb used MiXCR to reprocess the multiplex PCR reads, holding one entry per CDR3 protein. The sample records about 500,000 distinct CDR3 sequences, approximately 14% being singletons. The sequencing sample was made of blood. These receptors were obtained from a woman aged 18-29 years with Graves' hyperthyroidism.

Concerning this clonotype itself: Given a much more abundant clone one base away, this may be a read error. CDR3 region: CASSEGLGGLQGGTQPQHF. Here the CDR3 DNA reads TGTGCCAGCAGCGAAGGATTGGGAGGGCTCCAGGGGGGCACTCAGCCCCAGCATTTT. The chain is built from TRBV9 and TRBJ1-5; 7 nucleotides agree with TRBD1. Looked up from germline, CDR1 is SGDLS and CDR2 is YYNGEE. The CDR3 runs 19 residues. The V and J ends lost 3 bases and 6 bases, in that order; junction bases with no gene match: 21.

This rearrangement joins TRBV30 to TRBJ2-3, with D perhaps TRBD1 or TRBD2 (6 bases each). V shed 0 bases and J shed 0 bases, with 13 bases lying between them. The CDR3 sequence is 16 residues long. Germline V gene sequence: CDR1 GTSNPN, CDR2 SVGIG (reference sequence). Written as DNA, the CDR3 is TGTGCCTGGAGTGTACCCGGGGGCGCTAGCACAGATACGCAGTATTTT. Its protein product is CAWSVPGGASTDTQYF.

This clonotype was counted at least ten times. This chain uses TRBV12-3 or TRBV12-4 with TRBJ1-5; 8 positions match TRBD1. The CDR3 is made up of 14 amino acids. The J segment lost 8 bases and the V segment lost 6 bases, leaving 9 bases of the junction unmatched. CDR3 region: CASSRQGAREPQHF. The CDR3 DNA reads TGTGCCAGCAGCCGCCAGGGGGCCAGGGAGCCCCAGCATTTT.

The V gene is TRBV24-1, the J gene TRBJ2-1; D unclear. Per germline, CDR1 KGHDR and CDR2 SFDVKD. This CDR3 region has 15 residues. V dropped 0 bases and J dropped 6 bases, with 11 bases sitting between them. CDR3 in DNA: TGTGCCACCAGTGATTTGAAATCCGCAGGCAATGAGCAGTTCTTC. Amino acid sequence: CATSDLKSAGNEQFF.

This clonotype was seen at least ten times. This rearrangement joins TRBV2 to TRBJ1-2, with 10 nucleotides matching TRBD1. V was clipped by 6 bases and J by 6 bases; unmatched bases: 4. The CDR3 spans 13 residues. Germline CDR1 and CDR2: SNHLY and FYNNEI. The DNA for the CDR3 is TGTGCCAGCAGGGACAGGGGGTTTCATGGCTACACCTTC. It specifies CASRDRGFHGYTF.

This clonotype was detected ten times or more. J is TRBJ2-1 and V is TRBV2; the match to TRBD2 covers 11 bases. The ends lost 6 bases at V and 8 bases at J; junction bases unmatched: 6. This CDR3 has 14 residues. CDR1 is SNHLY, CDR2 FYNNEI, per germline. DNA for the CDR3: TGTGCCAGCAGGATTATAGCGGGAGGGCATGAGCAGTTCTTC. It yields the protein CASRIIAGGHEQFF.